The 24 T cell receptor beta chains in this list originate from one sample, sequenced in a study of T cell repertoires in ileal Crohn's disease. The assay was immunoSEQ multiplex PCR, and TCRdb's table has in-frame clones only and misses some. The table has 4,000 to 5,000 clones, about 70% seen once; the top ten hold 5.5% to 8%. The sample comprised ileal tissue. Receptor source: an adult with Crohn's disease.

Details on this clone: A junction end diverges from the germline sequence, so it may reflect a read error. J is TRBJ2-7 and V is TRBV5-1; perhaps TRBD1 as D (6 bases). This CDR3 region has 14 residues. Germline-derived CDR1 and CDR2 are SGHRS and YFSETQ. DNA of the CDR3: TGCGCCACCAGCTATAGGGCAGGGGACCACGAGCAGTACTTC. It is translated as CATSYRAGDHEQYF.

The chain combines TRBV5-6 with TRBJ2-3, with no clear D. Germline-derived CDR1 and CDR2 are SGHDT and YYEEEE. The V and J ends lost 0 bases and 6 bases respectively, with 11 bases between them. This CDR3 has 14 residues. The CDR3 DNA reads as TGTGCCAGCAGCTTGGGAGGTCAGACGGATACGCAGTATTTT. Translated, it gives CASSLGGQTDTQYF.

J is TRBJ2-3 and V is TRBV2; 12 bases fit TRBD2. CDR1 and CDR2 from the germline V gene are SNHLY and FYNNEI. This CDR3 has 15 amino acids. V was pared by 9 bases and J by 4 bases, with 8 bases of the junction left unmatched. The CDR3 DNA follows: TGTGCCAGTAGTAGAGGACTAGCGGGGCCAGATACGCAGTATTTT. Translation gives CASSRGLAGPDTQYF.

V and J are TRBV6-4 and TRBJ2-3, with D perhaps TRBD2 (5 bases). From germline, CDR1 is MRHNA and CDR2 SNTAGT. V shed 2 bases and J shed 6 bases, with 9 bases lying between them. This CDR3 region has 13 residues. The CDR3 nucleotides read TGTGCCAGCAGTGACACTAGTTTCGATACGCAGTATTTT. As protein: CASSDTSFDTQYF.

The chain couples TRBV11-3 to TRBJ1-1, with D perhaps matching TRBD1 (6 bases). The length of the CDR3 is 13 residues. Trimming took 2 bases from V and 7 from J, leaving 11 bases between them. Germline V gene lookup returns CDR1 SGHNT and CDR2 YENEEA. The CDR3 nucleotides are TGTGCCAGCAGCTTACAGGGGCAGGGTGAAGCTTTCTTT. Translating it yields CASSLQGQGEAFF.

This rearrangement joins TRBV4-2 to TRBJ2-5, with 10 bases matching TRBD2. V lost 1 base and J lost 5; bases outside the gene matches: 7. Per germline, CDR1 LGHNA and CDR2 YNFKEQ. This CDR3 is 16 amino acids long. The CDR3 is CASSQASAGGRETQYF. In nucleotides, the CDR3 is TGTGCCAGCAGCCAAGCATCAGCGGGGGGGCGGGAGACCCAGTACTTC.

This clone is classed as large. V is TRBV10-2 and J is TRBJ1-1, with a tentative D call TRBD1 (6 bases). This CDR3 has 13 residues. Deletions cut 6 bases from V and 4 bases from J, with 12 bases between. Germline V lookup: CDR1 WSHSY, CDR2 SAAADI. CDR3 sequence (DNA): TGCGCCAGCAGCTTAGGGGGGGTCACTGAAGCTTTCTTT. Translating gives CASSLGGVTEAFF.

CDR3 sequence: CASRPLAAGELFF. CDR3 sequence (DNA): TGTGCCAGCCGCCCGCTAGCGGCCGGGGAGCTGTTTTTT. The chain joins TRBV11-2 to TRBJ2-2; TRBD2 agrees at 7 bases. The CDR3 contains 13 residues. Germline V lookup: CDR1 SGHAT, CDR2 FQNNGV. Unmatched junction bases numbered 6, after V lost 8 bases and J lost 6 bases.

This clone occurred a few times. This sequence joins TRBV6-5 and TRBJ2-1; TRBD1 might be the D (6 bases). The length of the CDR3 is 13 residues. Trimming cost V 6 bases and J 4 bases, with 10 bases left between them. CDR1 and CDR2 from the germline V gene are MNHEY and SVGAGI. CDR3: CASRPRGYNEQFF. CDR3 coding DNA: TGTGCCAGCAGACCCAGGGGTTACAATGAGCAGTTCTTC.

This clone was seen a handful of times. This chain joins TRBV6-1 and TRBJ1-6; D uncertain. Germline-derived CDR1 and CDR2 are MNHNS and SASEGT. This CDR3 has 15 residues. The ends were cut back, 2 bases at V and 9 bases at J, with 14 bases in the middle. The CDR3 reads CASSEPGKISSPLHF. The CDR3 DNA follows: TGTGCCAGCAGTGAACCGGGAAAGATAAGTTCACCCCTCCACTTT.

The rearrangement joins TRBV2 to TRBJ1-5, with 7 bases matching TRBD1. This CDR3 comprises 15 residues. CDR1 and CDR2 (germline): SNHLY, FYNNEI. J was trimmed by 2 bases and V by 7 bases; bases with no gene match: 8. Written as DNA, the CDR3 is TGTGCCAGCACCTCAGACAGGGCGGGCAATCAGCCCCAGCATTTT. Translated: CASTSDRAGNQPQHF.

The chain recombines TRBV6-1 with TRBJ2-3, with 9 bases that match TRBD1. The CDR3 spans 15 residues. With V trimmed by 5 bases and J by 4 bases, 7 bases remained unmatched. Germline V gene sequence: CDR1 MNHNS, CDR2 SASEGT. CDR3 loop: CASSIQGARADTQYF. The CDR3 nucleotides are TGTGCCAGCAGTATACAGGGGGCGCGGGCAGATACGCAGTATTTT.

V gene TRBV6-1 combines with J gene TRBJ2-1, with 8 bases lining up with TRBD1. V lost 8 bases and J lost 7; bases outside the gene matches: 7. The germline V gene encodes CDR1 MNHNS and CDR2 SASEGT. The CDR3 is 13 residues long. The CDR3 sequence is CASAWTGRNEQFF. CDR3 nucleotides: TGTGCCAGCGCCTGGACAGGGCGGAATGAGCAGTTCTTC.

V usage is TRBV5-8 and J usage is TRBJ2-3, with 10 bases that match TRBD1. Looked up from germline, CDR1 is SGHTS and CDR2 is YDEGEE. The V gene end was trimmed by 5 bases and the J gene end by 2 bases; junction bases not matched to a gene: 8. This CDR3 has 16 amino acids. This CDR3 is CASSSGTGDLTDTQYF. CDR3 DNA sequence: TGTGCCAGCAGTTCCGGGACAGGGGACCTCACAGATACGCAGTATTTT.

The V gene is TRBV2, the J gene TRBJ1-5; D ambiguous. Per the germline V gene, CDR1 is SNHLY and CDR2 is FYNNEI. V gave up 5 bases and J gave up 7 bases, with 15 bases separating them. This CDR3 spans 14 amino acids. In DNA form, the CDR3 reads TGTGCCAGCAGTCCGGGATTTACACAGCAGCCCCAGCATTTT. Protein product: CASSPGFTQQPQHF. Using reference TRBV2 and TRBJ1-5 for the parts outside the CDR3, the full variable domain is EPEVTQTPSHQVTQMGQEVILRCVPISNHLYFYWYRQILGQKVEFLVSFYNNEISEKSEIFDDQFSVERPDGSNFTLKIRSTKLEDSAMYFCASSPGFTQQPQHFGDGTRLSIL.

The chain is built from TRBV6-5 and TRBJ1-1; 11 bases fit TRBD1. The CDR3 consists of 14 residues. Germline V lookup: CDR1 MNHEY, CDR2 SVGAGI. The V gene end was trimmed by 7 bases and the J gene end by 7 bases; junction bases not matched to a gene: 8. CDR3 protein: CASTGDRGRVEAFF. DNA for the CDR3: TGTGCCAGCACCGGGGACAGGGGGAGAGTTGAAGCTTTCTTT.

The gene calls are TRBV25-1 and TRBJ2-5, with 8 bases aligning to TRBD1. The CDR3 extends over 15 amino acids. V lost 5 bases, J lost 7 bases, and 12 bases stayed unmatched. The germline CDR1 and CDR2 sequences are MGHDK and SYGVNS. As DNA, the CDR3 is TGTGCCAGCAGTCAGGGCAGGGGGCGCGGTGTGACCCAGTACTTC. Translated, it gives CASSQGRGRGVTQYF.

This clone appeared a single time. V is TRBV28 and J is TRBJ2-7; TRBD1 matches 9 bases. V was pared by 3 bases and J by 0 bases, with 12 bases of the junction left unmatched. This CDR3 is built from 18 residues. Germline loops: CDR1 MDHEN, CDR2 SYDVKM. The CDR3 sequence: CASSFLPGQGFDSYEQYF. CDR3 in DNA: TGTGCCAGCAGTTTCCTCCCGGGACAGGGTTTCGACTCCTACGAGCAGTACTTC. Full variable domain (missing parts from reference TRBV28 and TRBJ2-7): DVKVTQSSRYLVKRTGEKVFLECVQDMDHENMFWYRQDPGLGLRLIYFSYDVKMKEKGDIPEGYSVSREKKERFSLILESASTNQTSMYLCASSFLPGQGFDSYEQYFGPGTRLTVT.

The CDR3 loop reads CASSLTMGGAPDTQYF. CDR3 in DNA: TGTGCCAGCAGCTTAACGATGGGGGGGGCCCCAGATACGCAGTATTTT. The chain has TRBV7-3 and TRBJ2-3, with D maybe TRBD2 (7 bases). The CDR3 is 16 residues long. Per germline, CDR1 SGHTA and CDR2 FQGTGA. V was shortened by 0 bases and J by 4 bases, with 14 bases between the two germline ends.

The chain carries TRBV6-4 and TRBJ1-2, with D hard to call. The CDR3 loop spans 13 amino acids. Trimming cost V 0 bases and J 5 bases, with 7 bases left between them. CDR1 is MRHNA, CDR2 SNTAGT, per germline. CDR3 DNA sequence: TGTGCCAGCAGTGACTCTGGAGGTTATGGCTACACCTTC. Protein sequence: CASSDSGGYGYTF.

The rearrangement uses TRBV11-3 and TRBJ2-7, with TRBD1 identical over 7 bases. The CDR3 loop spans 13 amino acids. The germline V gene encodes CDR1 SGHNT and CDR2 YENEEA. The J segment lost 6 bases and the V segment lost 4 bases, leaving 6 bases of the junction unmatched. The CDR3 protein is CASSWTGVGEQYF. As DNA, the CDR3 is TGTGCCAGCAGCTGGACAGGAGTAGGCGAGCAGTACTTC.

CDR3 protein: CASSLGLGQFTYEQYF. The CDR3 coding sequence is TGTGCCAGCAGCTTAGGGCTGGGACAGTTTACCTACGAGCAGTACTTC. The chain carries TRBV7-2 and TRBJ2-7; 7 positions agree with TRBD1. Germline CDR1 is SGHTA and CDR2 is FQGNSA. CDR3 length equals 16 residues. Trimming took 1 base from V and 2 from J; bases not matched to a gene: 8.

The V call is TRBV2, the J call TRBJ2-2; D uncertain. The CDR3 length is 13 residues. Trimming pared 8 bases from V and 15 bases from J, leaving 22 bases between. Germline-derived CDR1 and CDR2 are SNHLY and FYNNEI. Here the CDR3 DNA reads TGTGCCAGCGGGCAGTCAGGCGCCGGAAAGGTGTTTTTT. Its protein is CASGQSGAGKVFF.

The chain's CDR3 is CASSLGGAGGPVDTQYF. The CDR3 region has the DNA TGTGCCAGCAGCTTAGGAGGAGCGGGGGGGCCGGTAGATACGCAGTATTTT. This chain connects TRBV7-2 to TRBJ2-3; TRBD2 matches at 10 bases. Germline V gives CDR1 SGHTA, CDR2 FQGNSA. The CDR3 length is 17 residues. Trimming at V came to 1 base and at J to 5 bases, leaving 9 bases not matched to a gene.